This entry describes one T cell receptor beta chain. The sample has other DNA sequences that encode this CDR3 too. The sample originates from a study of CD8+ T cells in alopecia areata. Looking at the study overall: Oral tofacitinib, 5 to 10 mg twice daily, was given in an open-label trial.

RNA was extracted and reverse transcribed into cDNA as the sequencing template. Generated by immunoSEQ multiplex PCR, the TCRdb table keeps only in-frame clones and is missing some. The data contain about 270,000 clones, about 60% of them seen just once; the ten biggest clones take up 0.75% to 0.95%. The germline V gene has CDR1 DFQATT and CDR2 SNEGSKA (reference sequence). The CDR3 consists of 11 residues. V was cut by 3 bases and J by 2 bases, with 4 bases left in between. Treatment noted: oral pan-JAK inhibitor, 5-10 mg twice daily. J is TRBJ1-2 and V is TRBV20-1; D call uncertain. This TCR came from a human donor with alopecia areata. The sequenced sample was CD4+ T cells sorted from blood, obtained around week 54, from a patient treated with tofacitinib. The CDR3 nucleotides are TGCAGTGCTAGCGGGAACTATGGCTACACCTTC. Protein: CSASGNYGYTF.